The rows below give T cell receptor beta chains drawn from one sample of a study of blood T cell repertoires in COVID-19. Repertoires were generated with immunoSEQ multiplex PCR, while TCRdb's copy carries only in-frame clones and drops some. The sample lists more than 200,000 clones, around 86% occurring once. Source material: peripheral blood. The receptors shown here come from a man over 45 with acute or convalescent COVID-19. CDR3s include the opening cysteine and the closing phenylalanine or tryptophan. A D gene is named only where the DNA matches it firmly. Rows give clone size only sometimes, using once, few, many, or a class for an expanded clone.

TRBV2	TRBJ1-4	.	TRBD1	TGTGCCAGCAGTCGACAGGGGGGGACTAATGAAAAACTGTTTTTT	CASSRQGGTNEKLFF
TRBV18	TRBJ1-2	once	.	TGTGCCAGCTCACCCGCGGTTAACTATGGCTACACCTTC	CASSPAVNYGYTF
TRBV29-1	TRBJ1-1	.	TRBD1	TGCAGCGTACCGACAGGGGCGGGGGGGTTCGCTGAAGCTTTCTTT	CSVPTGAGGFAEAFF
TRBV9	TRBJ2-5	.	.	TGTGCCAGCGGGACTGGGGGACTCCAAGAGACCCAGTACTTC	CASGTGGLQETQYF
TRBV20-1	TRBJ1-2	.	TRBD1	TGCAGTGCTAGTCCCTTCGGGACAGGGGTTAACTATGGCTACACCTTC	CSASPFGTGVNYGYTF
TRBV5-1	TRBJ1-6	once	TRBD1	TGCGCCAGCAGCTTCGAAGGGGGCCATTCACCCCTCCACTTT	CASSFEGGHSPLHF
TRBV18	TRBJ1-4	.	.	TGTGCCAGCTCACCGCGGAGGGGAACTAATGAAAAACTGTTTTTT	CASSPRRGTNEKLFF
TRBV7-7	TRBJ2-3	.	.	TGTGCCAGCAGCTTGAGCGGGACAGATACGCAGTATTTT	CASSLSGTDTQYF
TRBV14	TRBJ1-2	.	.	TGTGCCAGCAGCCAAGATAGACGACAGCAGTATGGCTACACCTTC	CASSQDRRQQYGYTF
TRBV9	TRBJ2-2	.	.	TGTGCCAGCAGCATGGGACACTCGAACACCGGGGAGCTGTTTTTT	CASSMGHSNTGELFF
TRBV29-1	TRBJ2-5	.	TRBD2	TGCAGCGTTGAAGGGCCCGGGACTAGCGGAGAGACCCAGTACTTC	CSVEGPGTSGETQYF
TRBV6-4	TRBJ2-3	.	.	TGTGCCAGCAAGGAGACTATTAGCACAGATACGCAGTATTTT	CASKETISTDTQYF
TRBV6-5	TRBJ1-5	.	.	TGTGCCAGCAGCCTCAGGGGTGGACAGCCCCAGCATTTT	CASSLRGGQPQHF
TRBV18	TRBJ1-1	.	.	TGTGCCAGCGGAGGATCTACCACGGGCACTGAAGCTTTCTTT	CASGGSTTGTEAFF
TRBV15	TRBJ1-5	.	.	TGTGCCACCAGCAGACGGACAGTGCTGAATCAGCCCCAGCATTTT	CATSRRTVLNQPQHF
TRBV2	TRBJ2-1	once	TRBD2	TGTGCCAGCAGGGGCCCTGGGGCTAGCGGGGGGGCACGCAATGAGCAGTTCTTC	CASRGPGASGGARNEQFF
TRBV5-1	TRBJ2-1	once	TRBD2	TGCGCCAGCAGCGGGGGGCGGGGGGGCCCCAATGAGCAGTTCTTC	CASSGGRGGPNEQFF
TRBV19	TRBJ1-3	.	.	TGTGCCAGTAGGGATACAGGGTACGGAAACACCATATATTTT	CASRDTGYGNTIYF
TRBV10-1	TRBJ2-1	once	TRBD2	TGCGCCAGCAGTCGTCTACTAGCGGGGCCCTCCTACAATGAGCAGTTCTTC	CASSRLLAGPSYNEQFF
TRBV19	TRBJ1-5	.	.	TGTGCCAGTAGTATCGAGGGTCGAAATCAGCCCCAGCATTTT	CASSIEGRNQPQHF
TRBV6-6	TRBJ2-5	few	TRBD2	TGTGCCAGCAGCTCTCGACTAGCGGATTACCAAGAGACCCAGTACTTC	CASSSRLADYQETQYF
TRBV7-3	TRBJ2-2	.	TRBD2	TGTGCCAGCAGCTTAACGGGACTAGCGCACGGGGAGCTGTTTTTT	CASSLTGLAHGELFF
TRBV19	TRBJ1-6	.	TRBD1	TGTGCCAGTAGTACAGACAGGGGGCCGACACCCCTCCACTTT	CASSTDRGPTPLHF
TRBV6-5	TRBJ1-2	.	TRBD1	TGTGCCAGCAGTTGGTACAGGGGGCCCTATGGCTACACCTTC	CASSWYRGPYGYTF
TRBV20-1	TRBJ2-5	.	TRBD1	TGCAGTGCTGGGACAGGCGAGACCCAGTACTTC	CSAGTGETQYF
TRBV6-1	TRBJ1-5	.	.	TGTGCCAGCAGTGAAGGATTGGGGCAGAAGGGTCAGCCCCAGCATTTT	CASSEGLGQKGQPQHF
TRBV2	TRBJ2-7	.	TRBD1	TGTGCCAGCGGACCTATAGGGACAGGGGGCGGCGAGCAGTACTTC	CASGPIGTGGGEQYF
TRBV4-1	TRBJ2-5	.	TRBD2	TGCGCCAGCAGCCAAGTCGGGGGGATTCAAGAGACCCAGTACTTC	CASSQVGGIQETQYF
TRBV18	TRBJ1-1	.	TRBD1	TGTGCCAGCTCACTATCGGACAGGGCTAACACTGAAGCTTTCTTT	CASSLSDRANTEAFF
TRBV6-5	TRBJ1-2	few	.	TGTGCCAGCAGTTACCGGAACTATGGCTACACCTTC	CASSYRNYGYTF
TRBV12-3/TRBV12-4	TRBJ1-1	.	.	TGTGCCAGCAGCAAACCGGGGGGCACTGAAGCTTTCTTT	CASSKPGGTEAFF